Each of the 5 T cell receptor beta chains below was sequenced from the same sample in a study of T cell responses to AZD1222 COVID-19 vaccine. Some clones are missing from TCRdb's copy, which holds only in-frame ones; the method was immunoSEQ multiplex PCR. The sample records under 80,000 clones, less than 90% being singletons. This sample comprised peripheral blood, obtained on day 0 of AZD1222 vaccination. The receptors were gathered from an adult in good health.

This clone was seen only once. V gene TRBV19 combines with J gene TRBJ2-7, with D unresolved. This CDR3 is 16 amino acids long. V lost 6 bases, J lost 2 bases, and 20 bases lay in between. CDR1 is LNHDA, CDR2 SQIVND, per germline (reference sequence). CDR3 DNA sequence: TGTGCCAGTAGGATGGGCGGCGAATCTAACACCTACGAGCAGTACTTC. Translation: CASRMGGESNTYEQYF.

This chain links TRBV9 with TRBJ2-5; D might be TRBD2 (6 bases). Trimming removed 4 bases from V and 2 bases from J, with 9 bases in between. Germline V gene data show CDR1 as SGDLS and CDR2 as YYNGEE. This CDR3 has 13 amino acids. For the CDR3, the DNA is TGTGCCAGCAGCCGGGACTTACAAGAGACCCAGTACTTC. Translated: CASSRDLQETQYF.

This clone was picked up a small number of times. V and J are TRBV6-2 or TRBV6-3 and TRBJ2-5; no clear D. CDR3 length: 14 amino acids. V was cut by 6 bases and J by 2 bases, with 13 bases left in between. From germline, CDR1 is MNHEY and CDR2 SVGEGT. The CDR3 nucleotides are TGTGCCAGCAGCACCCCGCCGGTACAAGAGACCCAGTACTTC. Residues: CASSTPPVQETQYF.

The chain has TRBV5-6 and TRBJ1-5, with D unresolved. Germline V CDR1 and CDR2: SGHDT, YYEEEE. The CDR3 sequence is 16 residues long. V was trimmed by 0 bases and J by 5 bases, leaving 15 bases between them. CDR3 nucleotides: TGTGCCAGCAGCTTGGATAGAGACTCATACCATCAGCCCCAGCATTTT. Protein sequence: CASSLDRDSYHQPQHF.

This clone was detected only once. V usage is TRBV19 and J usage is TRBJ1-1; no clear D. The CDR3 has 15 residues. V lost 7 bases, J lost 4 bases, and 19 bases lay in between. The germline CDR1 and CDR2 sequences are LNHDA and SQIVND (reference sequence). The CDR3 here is CASTTRGWDITEAFF. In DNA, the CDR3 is TGTGCCAGTACCACCCGAGGGTGGGATATCACTGAAGCTTTCTTT.